Presented here are 13 T cell receptor beta chains from one specimen sequenced in a study of T cells in women clearing cervical HPV infection. Repertoires were generated with immunoSEQ multiplex PCR, while TCRdb's copy carries only in-frame clones and drops some. The data show 30,000 or so clones, and the top ten clones hold 3.5%. Sequencing input: blood buffy coat. The receptors were gathered from a woman between 18 and 75 years old with a cervical HPV16 infection that either progressed to CIN3+ or cleared (not recorded which).

On this clone: The read falls 3 residues short of the CDR3 end, and the missing part is taken from the germline J gene. This chain links TRBV29-1 with TRBJ1-1; TRBD1 matches at 8 bases. The ends lost 7 bases at V and 1 base at J; junction bases unmatched: 2. The CDR3 runs to 12 residues. Germline loops: CDR1 SQVTM, CDR2 ANQGSEA. CDR3 sequence reads: CSGGQENTEAFF. The covered CDR3 bases are TGCAGCGGGGGACAGGAGAACACTGAA.

A remark on this clone: The read finishes 3 residues shy of the CDR3 end, and the germline J gene is used to complete it. The chain employs TRBV18 and TRBJ2-2, with 8 bases identical to TRBD1. CDR1 is KGHSH, CDR2 LQKENI, per germline. This CDR3 has 15 amino acids. The sequenced CDR3 bases are TGTGCCAGCTCACTTAATCAGGGGGCCGACGAAAAG. It yields the protein CASSLNQGADEK. The whole CDR3 sequence is CASSLNQGADEKLFF.

As to this clone: The CDR3 end is not reached by the read, which stops 3 residues before it; the germline J gene fills it in. The chain couples TRBV5-1 to TRBJ2-2; 7 nucleotides agree with TRBD1. Germline CDR1 and CDR2: SGHRS and YFSETQ. The length of the CDR3 is 16 residues. With 2 bases clipped from V and 1 base from J, the junction kept 5 bases outside the gene matches. The CDR3 sequence is CASSLDGTENTGELFF. The CDR3 bases that were read are TGCGCCAGCAGCTTAGACGGGACAGAGAACACCGGGGAG.

Concerning this clone: With the read ending 3 residues before the CDR3 end, the germline J gene is used to fill in that end. This chain connects TRBV5-4 to TRBJ2-5, with D perhaps TRBD2 (6 bases). Germline CDR1 reads SGHNT; CDR2 reads YYREEE (reference sequence). Trimming left V 0 bases short and J 1 base short, with 13 bases between. This CDR3 region has 16 residues. The CDR3 spells CASSLGLGRGQETQYF. Incomplete CDR3 DNA: TGTGCCAGCAGCTTGGGTTTAGGGCGGGGCCAAGAGACC.

As concerns this clone: With the read ending 3 residues before the CDR3 end, the germline J gene is used to fill in that end. This sequence joins TRBV5-1 and TRBJ2-7; 10 nucleotides align to TRBD1. V dropped 5 bases and J dropped 2; count of bases not matched to a gene: 7. CDR1 and CDR2 (germline): SGHRS, YFSETQ. This CDR3 spans 15 amino acids. The sequenced part of the CDR3 DNA is TGCGCCAGCAGGGAGGGACAGGGGATAACCTACGAG. As protein: CASREGQGITYE. The entire CDR3 protein is CASREGQGITYEQYF.

With respect to this clone: The CDR3 end falls 3 residues outside the read, so it is completed with the germline J gene. V and J are TRBV5-1 and TRBJ2-5; D is possibly TRBD2 (6 bases). Germline CDR1 is SGHRS and CDR2 is YFSETQ. The V gene lost 4 bases and the J gene lost 5 bases, with 15 bases spanning the gap. This CDR3 spans 14 amino acids. The DNA read from the CDR3 is TGCGCCAGCAGCCGGGACTCTCCCGTGGAGACC. Translated, it gives CASSRDSPVET. In full, the CDR3 is CASSRDSPVETQYF.

To note about this clone: Sequencing ends 3 residues short of the CDR3 end; the germline J gene provides the rest. The chain has TRBV7-2 and TRBJ2-1; D is tentatively TRBD1 or TRBD2 (6 bases each). The CDR3 runs to 15 residues. V was cut by 7 bases and J by 5 bases, with 18 bases left in between. Germline loops: CDR1 SGHTA, CDR2 FQGNSA. The CDR3 bases that were read are TGTGCCAGCACCCTGGAGGGGGTTCTGGACAATGAG. Residues: CASTLEGVLDNE. The entire CDR3 is CASTLEGVLDNEQFF.

As to this clone: The CDR3 end lies 3 residues beyond the end of the read and is filled in from the germline J gene. The J gene is TRBJ2-2, the V gene TRBV20-1; tentative D call: TRBD2 (5 bases). This CDR3 region has 15 residues. The germline CDR1 and CDR2 sequences are DFQATT and SNEGSKA (reference sequence). V was clipped by 3 bases and J by 1 base, with 12 bases between them. CDR3 DNA, as far as it was read: TGCAGTGCTAGGGTAGTACTAGAGAACACCGGGGAG. It specifies CSARVVLENTGE. The CDR3 in its entirety is CSARVVLENTGELFF.

In regard to this clone: The CDR3 extends 3 residues past the end of the read, so its final part is completed from the germline J gene. This chain uses TRBV2 with TRBJ2-5, with D possibly being TRBD1 (5 bases). Germline lookup yields CDR1 SNHLY and CDR2 FYNNEI. The CDR3 has 13 amino acids. Trimming left V 6 bases short and J 1 base short, with 9 bases between. The CDR3 sequence: CASRIGAQETQYF. The covered CDR3 bases are TGTGCCAGCAGGATTGGGGCCCAAGAGACC.

Concerning this clone: The CDR3 extends 3 residues past the end of the read, so its final part is completed from the germline J gene. The rearrangement links TRBV5-1 to TRBJ1-1, with 7 bases lining up with TRBD1. V gave up 2 bases and J gave up 3 bases; unmatched junction bases: 1. The CDR3 consists of 13 residues. CDR1 is SGHRS, CDR2 YFSETQ, per germline. The CDR3 sequence is CASSLDRDTEAFF. The covered CDR3 bases are TGCGCCAGCAGCTTAGACAGGGACACTGAA.

As to this clone: The read comes to an end 3 residues before the CDR3 does, leaving the germline J gene to fill in the end. The V call is TRBV19, the J call TRBJ2-3; 10 nucleotides agree with TRBD2. This CDR3 comprises 15 residues. Germline CDR1 is LNHDA and CDR2 is SQIVND (reference sequence). Losses at the gene ends were 5 bases for V and 3 bases for J; bases not matched to a gene: 5. The sequenced CDR3 bases are TGTGCCAGTAGTGGCAGCGGGAGGGTGACAGATACG. Its protein is CASSGSGRVTDT. From start to end, the CDR3 is CASSGSGRVTDTQYF.

About this clone: The CDR3 extends 3 residues past the end of the read, so its final part is completed from the germline J gene. The chain carries TRBV4-2 and TRBJ2-3; D remains unclear. The CDR3 is made up of 14 amino acids. Germline V CDR1 and CDR2: LGHNA, YNFKEQ. This CDR3 reads CASSQYRVAWTQYF. The sequenced part of the CDR3 DNA is TGTGCCAGCAGCCAATACCGGGTGGCATGGACG.

In regard to this clone: At one end the junction does not follow the germline gene, possibly because of a read error. Other DNA sequences in this specimen translate into the identical CDR3. CDR3 DNA (partial): TGTGCCAGCTCCCACTCTTCCGGAGCCAGGAGAACTGGAAACACT. It translates to CASSHSSGARRTGNT. The entire CDR3 is CASSHSSGARRTGNTIYF. The V gene is TRBV18, the J gene TRBJ1-3; no reliable D call. The read stops 3 residues short of the end of the CDR3; the missing end is completed from the germline J gene. The CDR3 is 18 residues long. Germline lookup yields CDR1 KGHSH and CDR2 LQKENI.